Following are 20 T cell receptor beta chains from one sample sequenced in a study of cytomegalovirus exposure and HLA in healthy donors. Some clones are missing from TCRdb's copy, which holds only in-frame ones; the method was immunoSEQ multiplex PCR. The table has about 74,000 clones, 94% seen once. The material sequenced was PBMCs. These receptors all stem from a man aged 18-30 years in good health and CMV-seropositive.

V and J are TRBV11-2 and TRBJ1-5; D remains ambiguous. The CDR3 runs 14 residues. Deletions cut 0 bases from V and 4 bases from J, with 7 bases between. The germline gives CDR1 SGHAT, CDR2 FQNNGV. The CDR3 spells CASSLEASNQPQHF. The CDR3 coding sequence is TGTGCCAGCAGCTTAGAGGCATCGAATCAGCCCCAGCATTTT. Drawing the rest from reference TRBV11-2 and TRBJ1-5, the complete variable domain is EAGVAQSPRYKIIEKRQSVAFWCNPISGHATLYWYQQILGQGPKLLIQFQNNGVVDDSQLPKDRFSAERLKGVDSTLKIQPAKLEDSAVYLCASSLEASNQPQHFGDGTRLSIL.

The rearrangement uses TRBV10-3 and TRBJ1-4; TRBD1 aligns across 7 bases. The CDR3 covers 16 residues. Germline values: CDR1 ENHRY, CDR2 SYGVKD. J lost 1 base, V lost 8 bases, and 10 bases had no gene match. CDR3 sequence: CAIGRDRDGTNEKLFF. Here the CDR3 DNA reads TGTGCCATCGGGCGTGACAGGGATGGAACTAATGAAAAACTGTTTTTT.

The chain is built from TRBV15 and TRBJ1-2; 7 bases agree with TRBD1. V shed 8 bases and J 5 bases; nucleotides not matched to a gene: 2. Germline CDR1 and CDR2: LNHNV and YYDKDF (reference sequence). The CDR3 runs to 11 residues. The CDR3 DNA sequence: TGTGCCACCGGACAGGATTATGGCTACACCTTC. Its protein product is CATGQDYGYTF.

The chain combines TRBV27 with TRBJ1-5, with a possible D match to TRBD1 (5 bases). Trimming took off 8 bases at V and 0 bases at J, with 17 bases between the two ends. The germline V gene has CDR1 MNHEY and CDR2 SMNVEV (reference sequence). This CDR3 is 16 amino acids long. The CDR3 coding sequence is TGTGCCAGCGGATATATTACGGGGGATAGCAATCAGCCCCAGCATTTT. It yields the protein CASGYITGDSNQPQHF.

The rearrangement links TRBV10-3 to TRBJ2-2, with TRBD2 matching 12 bases. J lost 4 bases, V lost 6 bases, and 0 bases had no gene match. Germline V gives CDR1 ENHRY, CDR2 SYGVKD. The CDR3 covers 14 residues. CDR3 protein: CAIRTSGGTGELFF. The CDR3 DNA reads TGTGCCATCAGGACTAGCGGGGGCACCGGGGAGCTGTTTTTT.

CDR3 residues: CASSFMGQSGETQYF. DNA of the CDR3: TGCGCCAGCAGCTTTATGGGACAGAGCGGAGAGACCCAGTACTTC. This chain uses TRBV5-1 with TRBJ2-5; TRBD1 matches 7 bases. Germline V CDR1 and CDR2: SGHRS, YFSETQ. The junction had 8 bases not matched to a gene; V was cut back by 2 bases and J by 4 bases. The length of the CDR3 is 15 residues.

The CDR3 loop is CASSTGTSGINEQYF. The CDR3 bases are TGTGCCAGTAGTACCGGGACTAGCGGGATCAACGAGCAGTACTTC. The genes are TRBV19 and TRBJ2-7; 13 nucleotides agree with TRBD2. The length of the CDR3 is 15 residues. The trim removed 4 bases at V and 5 bases at J, leaving 5 bases unmatched. Germline CDR1 is LNHDA and CDR2 is SQIVND (reference sequence).

The gene calls are TRBV11-2 and TRBJ1-2; 10 positions agree with TRBD1. CDR1 and CDR2 from the germline V gene are SGHAT and FQNNGV. V gave up 5 bases and J gave up 4 bases; unmatched junction bases: 7. The length of the CDR3 is 15 residues. The CDR3 sequence is CASSQRTGGSYGYTF. The CDR3 nucleotides read TGTGCCAGCAGCCAGCGGACAGGGGGATCCTATGGCTACACCTTC.

V gene TRBV15 combines with J gene TRBJ2-2, with unresolved D. Germline V gene data show CDR1 as LNHNV and CDR2 as YYDKDF (reference sequence). V was trimmed by 0 bases and J by 15 bases, leaving 17 bases between them. CDR3 length: 14 amino acids. The CDR3 DNA follows: TGTGCCACCAGCAGAGATCTAGTGCCCGGCGAGTTGTTTTTT. This translates into CATSRDLVPGELFF. Full variable domain (remainder filled in from reference TRBV15 and TRBJ2-2): DAMVIQNPRYQVTQFGKPVTLSCSQTLNHNVMYWYQQKSSQAPKLLFHYYDKDFNNEADTPDNFQSRRPNTSFCFLDIRSPGLGDTAMYLCATSRDLVPGELFFGEGSRLTVL.

The chain couples TRBV28 to TRBJ2-2; TRBD1 might be the D (5 bases). CDR1 MDHEN and CDR2 SYDVKM come from the germline V gene. The CDR3 is 13 amino acids. The ends were cut back, 8 bases at V and 7 bases at J, with 14 bases in the middle. CDR3 sequence: CASFQGWNGELFF. The CDR3 DNA reads TGTGCCAGCTTCCAGGGCTGGAACGGGGAGCTGTTTTTT.

This rearrangement joins TRBV6-5 to TRBJ2-1, with a possible D match to TRBD2 (6 bases). The CDR3 totals 14 residues. V lost 6 bases to trimming and J lost 4 bases, with 13 bases between them. Germline CDR1 is MNHEY and CDR2 is SVGAGI. The CDR3 DNA sequence: TGTGCCAGCAGATTGGAGGGATGGTACAATGAGCAGTTCTTC. Translating gives CASRLEGWYNEQFF.

V gene TRBV6-1 combines with J gene TRBJ1-5, with D possibly TRBD1 on 5 matching bases. The CDR3 loop spans 14 amino acids. V was shortened by 4 bases and J by 0 bases, with 7 bases between the two germline ends. Per germline, CDR1 MNHNS and CDR2 SASEGT. The CDR3 DNA reads TGTGCCAGCAGTGGGACAAATAGCAATCAGCCCCAGCATTTT. Its protein is CASSGTNSNQPQHF.

This sequence joins TRBV30 and TRBJ1-1, with 7 bases aligning to TRBD1. The CDR3 is 15 residues long. V was pared by 1 base and J by 0 bases, with 5 bases of the junction left unmatched. The germline V gene has CDR1 GTSNPN and CDR2 SVGIG (reference sequence). The CDR3 is CAWSDPGQLNTEAFF. DNA of the CDR3: TGTGCCTGGAGTGACCCGGGACAGTTGAACACTGAAGCTTTCTTT.

The V and J genes are TRBV6-5 and TRBJ1-2, with D perhaps matching TRBD1 (6 bases). V was shortened by 5 bases and J by 6 bases, with 19 bases between the two germline ends. The CDR3 spans 15 residues. CDR1 is MNHEY, CDR2 SVGAGI, per germline. The CDR3 spells CASSPGAHNIHGYTF. For the CDR3, the DNA is TGTGCCAGCAGTCCAGGGGCGCACAATATCCATGGCTACACCTTC.

The rearrangement joins TRBV19 to TRBJ2-7, with D maybe TRBD1 (5 bases). The V and J ends lost 8 bases and 0 bases respectively, with 14 bases between them. This CDR3 has 14 amino acids. Germline assignment: CDR1 LNHDA and CDR2 SQIVND (reference sequence). The CDR3 reads CASSQGLSSYEQYF. The CDR3 DNA reads TGTGCCAGTTCCCAGGGTCTTAGCTCCTACGAGCAGTACTTC.

The chain has TRBV29-1 and TRBJ1-1, with 7 bases identical to TRBD1. After removal of 4 bases from V and 7 bases from J, the junction contained 6 bases not matched to a gene. Germline lookup yields CDR1 SQVTM and CDR2 ANQGSEA. The CDR3 is 12 residues long. This CDR3 reads CSVAQGVGEAFF. The CDR3 coding sequence is TGCAGCGTTGCCCAGGGGGTGGGTGAAGCTTTCTTT.

The CDR3 DNA reads TGCAGCGTTGAGAGGGGGGGAAAAGATACGCAGTATTTT. It encodes CSVERGGKDTQYF. The chain couples TRBV29-1 to TRBJ2-3, with a tentative D call TRBD2 (7 bases). Germline CDR1 SQVTM, CDR2 ANQGSEA. This CDR3 is built from 13 residues. V lost 3 bases and J lost 5, with 12 bases in between.

The chain combines TRBV9 with TRBJ1-5; D gene unclear. Looked up from germline, CDR1 is SGDLS and CDR2 is YYNGEE. The CDR3 runs to 15 residues. This CDR3 reads CVILLRAVNNQPQHF. CDR3 sequence (DNA): TGTGTCATACTATTGAGGGCAGTGAACAATCAGCCCCAGCATTTT.

The chain employs TRBV5-1 and TRBJ1-1; 7 positions agree with TRBD1. The CDR3 extends over 13 amino acids. The junction had 7 bases not matched to a gene; V was cut back by 6 bases and J by 5 bases. Germline assignment: CDR1 SGHRS and CDR2 YFSETQ. The CDR3 sequence: CASNQGEGTEAFF. DNA of the CDR3: TGCGCCAGCAACCAGGGGGAAGGGACTGAAGCTTTCTTT.

This chain links TRBV5-4 with TRBJ2-1; D possibly corresponds to TRBD1 (5 bases). The V end lost 4 bases, the J end lost 2 bases, and 16 bases lay between the germline ends. Germline lookup yields CDR1 SGHNT and CDR2 YYREEE (reference sequence). The CDR3 totals 16 residues. The CDR3 spells CASSENRLSPYNEQFF. The CDR3 DNA sequence: TGTGCCAGCAGCGAGAACAGGCTATCCCCCTACAATGAGCAGTTCTTC.